The 19 T cell receptor beta chains given below trace back to one sample, sequenced in a study of cytomegalovirus exposure and HLA in healthy donors. With 60 Vbeta and 13 Jbeta primers, the PCR was carried out. Sequenced by immunoSEQ multiplex PCR; TCRdb stores in-frame clones only, minus some. Among 150,000 to 200,000 clones listed, around 78% were seen once. Sequenced input: PBMCs. Receptor source: a man aged 25-40 years in good health and CMV-seronegative.

The rearrangement links TRBV13 to TRBJ1-2, with D unresolved. The CDR3 extends over 13 amino acids. Germline CDR1 is PRHDT and CDR2 is FYEKMQ (reference sequence). Trimming removed 2 bases at V and 4 bases at J, with 8 bases between. CDR3 nucleotide sequence: TGTGCCAGCAGCTTAAGTACATCCTATGGCTACACCTTC. Translation: CASSLSTSYGYTF.

The chain couples TRBV27 to TRBJ2-7, with TRBD1 identical over 9 bases. The germline V gene has CDR1 MNHEY and CDR2 SMNVEV (reference sequence). Trimming took 5 bases from V and 4 from J; bases not matched to a gene: 15. This CDR3 has 17 residues. The CDR3: CASSPGRTGVSEYEQYF. The CDR3, as DNA: TGTGCCAGCAGTCCAGGTAGGACAGGGGTCTCTGAGTACGAGCAGTACTTC.

This rearrangement joins TRBV29-1 to TRBJ2-3; 11 bases match TRBD2. The CDR3 runs 20 residues. V dropped 3 bases and J dropped 2; count of bases not matched to a gene: 19. Germline V lookup: CDR1 SQVTM, CDR2 ANQGSEA. The CDR3: CSVDGAFGTSGRAPTDTQYF. The CDR3 bases are TGCAGCGTTGATGGCGCGTTTGGCACTAGCGGGAGAGCGCCCACAGATACGCAGTATTTT.

The chain combines TRBV27 with TRBJ2-1, with TRBD2 matching 8 bases. Germline CDR1 reads MNHEY; CDR2 reads SMNVEV (reference sequence). The CDR3 loop spans 13 amino acids. J was trimmed by 7 bases and V by 6 bases; bases with no gene match: 5. CDR3 in DNA: TGTGCCAGCAGGGGGAGCGGGAGAAATGAGCAGTTCTTC. Its translation is CASRGSGRNEQFF.

CDR3 DNA sequence: TGTGCCAGTCACGATCATACAGGGGCTAACTATGGCTACACCTTC. It specifies CASHDHTGANYGYTF. V is TRBV19 and J is TRBJ1-2, with 7 bases aligning to TRBD1. Germline V lookup: CDR1 LNHDA, CDR2 SQIVND (reference sequence). The CDR3 spans 15 residues. J was trimmed by 0 bases and V by 8 bases; bases with no gene match: 9.

The chain joins TRBV7-9 to TRBJ2-5; 12 bases agree with TRBD2. CDR1 is SEHNR and CDR2 is FQNEAQ in the germline V gene (reference sequence). The CDR3 consists of 16 residues. J was trimmed by 5 bases and V by 4 bases; bases with no gene match: 8. CDR3 amino acids: CASSSSGRAVWETQYF. The CDR3 nucleotides are TGTGCCAGCAGCTCTAGCGGGAGGGCGGTGTGGGAGACCCAGTACTTC.

This clone appeared a single time. The gene calls are TRBV27 and TRBJ2-1; 10 bases fit TRBD1. The CDR3 covers 17 residues. V was pared by 4 bases and J by 4 bases, with 10 bases of the junction left unmatched. Germline lookup yields CDR1 MNHEY and CDR2 SMNVEV (reference sequence). DNA for the CDR3: TGTGCCAGCAGTTCCCTTCTGACAGGGGGCAAGTACAATGAGCAGTTCTTC. Protein product: CASSSLLTGGKYNEQFF.

J is TRBJ1-5 and V is TRBV19; TRBD1 matches 7 bases. The length of the CDR3 is 17 residues. In germline, CDR1 is LNHDA, CDR2 SQIVND (reference sequence). The ends lost 4 bases at V and 5 bases at J; junction bases unmatched: 14. The CDR3 DNA reads as TGTGCCAGTAGTAAGTCCTCCCGGGACAGAAGAGATCAGCCCCAGCATTTT. Translating gives CASSKSSRDRRDQPQHF. Filled out from reference TRBV19 and TRBJ1-5, the complete variable domain reads DGGITQSPKYLFRKEGQNVTLSCEQNLNHDAMYWYRQDPGQGLRLIYYSQIVNDFQKGDIAEGYSVSREKKESFPLTVTSAQKNPTAFYLCASSKSSRDRRDQPQHFGDGTRLSIL.

The chain employs TRBV11-3 and TRBJ2-5; 8 nucleotides align to TRBD2. The CDR3 has 19 amino acids. The V gene's germline CDR1 is SGHNT and CDR2 YENEEA. The trim removed 0 bases at V and 4 bases at J, leaving 16 bases unmatched. CDR3 protein: CASSLDRWGTSGGGETQYF. The CDR3 DNA is TGTGCCAGCAGCTTAGATCGGTGGGGAACTAGCGGAGGCGGAGAGACCCAGTACTTC. Looking up the rest from reference TRBV11-3 and TRBJ2-5 gives the full variable domain: EAGVVQSPRYKIIEKKQPVAFWCNPISGHNTLYWYLQNLGQGPELLIRYENEEAVDDSQLPKDRFSAERLKGVDSTLKIQPAELGDSAVYLCASSLDRWGTSGGGETQYFGPGTRLLVL.

A remark on this clone: The sample holds other DNA sequences that translate to the same CDR3. The CDR3 sequence: CASSLGDRDNEQFF. The CDR3 region has the DNA TGCGCCAGCAGCCTGGGGGACAGGGACAATGAGCAGTTCTTC. This chain uses TRBV5-1 with TRBJ2-1; TRBD1 matches 9 bases. The CDR3 is made up of 14 amino acids. Trimming at V came to 4 bases and at J to 5 bases, leaving 4 bases not matched to a gene. CDR1 is SGHRS, CDR2 YFSETQ, per germline.

The chain couples TRBV9 to TRBJ1-1; tentative D call: TRBD1 (5 bases). The CDR3 is 13 residues long. The V and J ends lost 1 base and 3 bases respectively, with 7 bases between them. Germline V gene data show CDR1 as SGDLS and CDR2 as YYNGEE. Here the CDR3 DNA reads TGTGCCAGCAGCGTACAAGGGGACACTGAAGCTTTCTTT. The encoded protein is CASSVQGDTEAFF.

V usage is TRBV29-1 and J usage is TRBJ2-7; 10 bases are a match to TRBD2. The V and J ends lost 8 bases and 4 bases, in that order; junction bases with no gene match: 8. The germline V gene encodes CDR1 SQVTM and CDR2 ANQGSEA. The CDR3 is made up of 13 amino acids. Here the CDR3 reads CSTSGTSVYEQYF. CDR3 nucleotides: TGCAGCACCTCCGGGACTAGCGTATACGAGCAGTACTTC.

The chain is built from TRBV4-1 and TRBJ2-7; a possible D gene is TRBD1 (6 bases). V gave up 1 base and J gave up 6 bases, with 13 bases separating them. In germline, CDR1 is MGHRA, CDR2 YSYEKL. This CDR3 is 14 amino acids long. The CDR3 loop is CASSQGFRGGEQYF. DNA of the CDR3: TGCGCCAGCAGCCAAGGTTTCAGGGGTGGCGAGCAGTACTTC.

The V and J genes are TRBV28 and TRBJ1-2; no clear D gene. The CDR3 covers 12 residues. V lost 9 bases to trimming and J lost 2 bases, with 10 bases between them. Germline assignment: CDR1 MDHEN and CDR2 SYDVKM. The DNA for the CDR3 is TGTGCCAGTGGGAGAGGCAACTATGGCTACACCTTC. This codes for CASGRGNYGYTF.

This clone was seen just once. CDR3 nucleotides: TGTGCCAGCAGCTTAAACAGGGGACAGGGGGCTTACGAGCAGTACTTC. It translates to CASSLNRGQGAYEQYF. J is TRBJ2-7 and V is TRBV13, with 12 bases identical to TRBD1. The CDR3 totals 16 residues. The V gene's germline CDR1 is PRHDT and CDR2 FYEKMQ (reference sequence). The V segment lost 2 bases and the J segment 4 bases; nucleotides outside the gene matches: 6.

The chain is built from TRBV2 and TRBJ2-5; 10 positions agree with TRBD2. The CDR3 has 19 amino acids. Looked up from germline, CDR1 is SNHLY and CDR2 is FYNNEI. Germline trimming cut 6 bases from V and 5 bases from J; bases unmatched to any gene: 21. CDR3: CASSAVGSGTSVVWETQYF. Here the CDR3 DNA reads TGTGCCAGCAGCGCGGTGGGCTCCGGGACTAGCGTTGTTTGGGAGACCCAGTACTTC. Drawing the rest from reference TRBV2 and TRBJ2-5, the complete variable domain is EPEVTQTPSHQVTQMGQEVILRCVPISNHLYFYWYRQILGQKVEFLVSFYNNEISEKSEIFDDQFSVERPDGSNFTLKIRSTKLEDSAMYFCASSAVGSGTSVVWETQYFGPGTRLLVL.

The V and J genes are TRBV2 and TRBJ2-5, with a tentative D call TRBD2 (5 bases). Trimming left V 5 bases short and J 5 bases short, with 15 bases between. Looked up from germline, CDR1 is SNHLY and CDR2 is FYNNEI. The CDR3 runs to 14 residues. CDR3 coding DNA: TGTGCCAGCAGTAGGCCCGAGGGAGTCGAGACCCAGTACTTC. It codes for CASSRPEGVETQYF.

This sequence joins TRBV5-6 and TRBJ2-1; D perhaps matches TRBD1 (5 bases). Trimming removed 2 bases at V and 7 bases at J, with 10 bases between. The CDR3 has 13 amino acids. Looked up from germline, CDR1 is SGHDT and CDR2 is YYEEEE. The CDR3: CASSFQGRNEQFF. CDR3 sequence (DNA): TGTGCCAGCAGCTTTCAGGGAAGGAATGAGCAGTTCTTC.

This clone was observed a handful of times. The chain combines TRBV18 with TRBJ2-7, with a weak D call TRBD1 (6 bases). Germline CDR1 is KGHSH and CDR2 is LQKENI. V lost 2 bases to trimming and J lost 4 bases, with 15 bases between them. The CDR3 loop spans 15 amino acids. The CDR3 is CASSPYPGGSYEQYF. The DNA of the CDR3 is TGTGCCAGCTCACCATATCCTGGGGGCTCTTACGAGCAGTACTTC.